What follows are 32 T cell receptor beta chains derived from one specimen sequenced in a study of OX40 agonist ivuxolimab in advanced cancers. This table comes from immunoSEQ multiplex PCR, and its TCRdb copy is limited to in-frame clones, with some not included. The sample yields around 80,000 clones, about 88% seen once. The source material was CD4+ or CD8+ T cells sorted from blood, sampled in a trial of the OX40 agonist ivuxolimab. The receptors come from an adult with an advanced solid tumor such as melanoma, head and neck, liver or kidney cancer.

The chain combines TRBV18 with TRBJ2-2; D unresolved. V lost 2 bases, J lost 1 base, and 8 bases lay in between. The V gene's germline CDR1 is KGHSH and CDR2 LQKENI. There are 15 residues in the CDR3. The CDR3 sequence: CASSPFWENTGELFF. The CDR3 nucleotides read TGTGCCAGCTCACCATTTTGGGAGAACACCGGGGAGCTGTTTTTT.

This chain links TRBV6-9 with TRBJ1-5; D not certain. The CDR3 length is 15 residues. Germline V gene data show CDR1 as MNHGY and CDR2 as SVAAGI. The germline V and J ends were trimmed by 5 bases and 4 bases, with 15 bases remaining between them. CDR3 residues: CASSPFGWDNQPQHF. The CDR3 nucleotides read TGTGCCAGCAGTCCATTCGGGTGGGATAATCAGCCCCAGCATTTT.

This clone has more than one count but fewer than ten. V is TRBV9 and J is TRBJ2-5; D not certain. Trimming shortened V by 0 bases and J by 5 bases, and 11 bases separated the two germline ends. The CDR3 has 14 residues. Looked up from germline, CDR1 is SGDLS and CDR2 is YYNGEE. The CDR3 protein is CASSVAPKWETQYF. The CDR3 DNA is TGTGCCAGCAGCGTAGCTCCAAAGTGGGAGACCCAGTACTTC.

This chain links TRBV18 with TRBJ1-1; a possible D gene is TRBD1 (5 bases). Trimming left V 6 bases short and J 8 bases short, with 16 bases between. Germline values: CDR1 KGHSH, CDR2 LQKENI. CDR3 length equals 13 residues. CDR3 sequence (DNA): TGTGCCAGCTCGCTTCCCGGGACCGCGGAAGCTTTCTTT. It codes for CASSLPGTAEAFF.

This clone was seen once. The chain uses TRBV4-2 and TRBJ1-1; the D gene is possibly TRBD1 (5 bases). CDR3 length: 15 amino acids. V was cut by 1 base and J by 8 bases, with 17 bases left in between. Germline values: CDR1 LGHNA, CDR2 YNFKEQ. The DNA for the CDR3 is TGTGCCAGCAGCCAAGGGGGCGCGAGGCTCTCCGAAGCTTTCTTT. As protein: CASSQGGARLSEAFF.

V is TRBV9 and J is TRBJ2-3, with TRBD2 identical over 15 bases. With V trimmed by 4 bases and J by 6 bases, 9 bases remained unmatched. The germline CDR1 and CDR2 sequences are SGDLS and YYNGEE. The CDR3 contains 17 residues. The chain's CDR3 is CASSKRTSGGARDTQYF. Here the CDR3 DNA reads TGTGCCAGCAGCAAACGGACTAGCGGGGGGGCACGGGATACGCAGTATTTT.

The chain carries TRBV5-1 and TRBJ2-1, with TRBD2 as a possible D gene (6 bases). The CDR3 length is 14 residues. Germline V CDR1 and CDR2: SGHRS, YFSETQ. With 0 bases removed from V and 10 bases from J, the gap between germline ends came to 14 bases. The CDR3 protein is CASSLGGKGNEQFF. The CDR3 DNA follows: TGCGCCAGCAGCTTGGGCGGGAAAGGAAACGAGCAGTTCTTC.

This clone has only one observation. This CDR3 is CASRWTEYGAFF. The CDR3 DNA is TGTGCCAGCAGGTGGACAGAGTACGGAGCTTTCTTT. J is TRBJ1-1 and V is TRBV7-2; perhaps TRBD1 as D (6 bases). Trimming removed 6 bases from V and 10 bases from J, with 15 bases in between. Germline CDR1 and CDR2: SGHTA and FQGNSA. The CDR3 covers 12 residues. The variable domain in full, completed from reference TRBV7-2 and TRBJ1-1, reads GAGVSQSPSNKVTEKGKDVELRCDPISGHTALYWYRQSLGQGLEFLIYFQGNSAPDKSGLPSDRFSAERTGGSVSTLTIQRTQQEDSAVYLCASRWTEYGAFFGQGTRLTVV.

The rearrangement joins TRBV2 to TRBJ1-4; D is ambiguous. The CDR3 contains 11 residues. CDR1 and CDR2 from the germline V gene are SNHLY and FYNNEI. The germline V and J ends were trimmed by 5 bases and 5 bases, with 3 bases remaining between them. CDR3 loop: CASSFNEKLFF. The CDR3 DNA sequence: TGTGCCAGCAGTTTCAATGAAAAACTGTTTTTT.

The V and J genes are TRBV19 and TRBJ2-5; 10 nucleotides line up with TRBD1. The CDR3 has 15 residues. CDR1 is LNHDA and CDR2 is SQIVND in the germline V gene (reference sequence). The V segment lost 5 bases and the J segment 2 bases; nucleotides outside the gene matches: 5. The CDR3 coding sequence is TGTGCCAGTAGTTTCTCGGACAGGGGGCAAGAGACCCAGTACTTC. Translation: CASSFSDRGQETQYF.

CDR3 nucleotide sequence: TGTGCCAGTTCCGGGACAGGGGGCCAGTACAATGAGCAGTTCTTC. Its protein product is CASSGTGGQYNEQFF. This rearrangement joins TRBV19 to TRBJ2-1; 12 bases agree with TRBD1. Unmatched junction bases numbered 6, after V lost 8 bases and J lost 4 bases. The CDR3 extends over 15 amino acids. Germline V gives CDR1 LNHDA, CDR2 SQIVND (reference sequence).

The chain uses TRBV29-1 and TRBJ2-7; D unclear. This CDR3 has 12 amino acids. Germline V gene sequence: CDR1 SQVTM, CDR2 ANQGSEA. CDR3 sequence (DNA): TGCAGTCATGCTTGGGCACCCTACGAGCAGTACTTC. Translation: CSHAWAPYEQYF.

This chain joins TRBV19 and TRBJ1-1, with 12 bases lining up with TRBD1. Losses at the gene ends were 3 bases for V and 5 bases for J; bases not matched to a gene: 22. Germline CDR1 LNHDA, CDR2 SQIVND (reference sequence). The CDR3 spans 21 residues. In DNA form, the CDR3 reads TGTGCCAGTAGTATGTACCATAGTCGAGCCGGGACAGGGGGCTTAGGGACTGAAGCTTTCTTT. Its protein product is CASSMYHSRAGTGGLGTEAFF.

The rearrangement uses TRBV5-6 and TRBJ1-6, with 9 nucleotides matching TRBD1. CDR3 size: 15 residues. CDR1 is SGHDT and CDR2 is YYEEEE in the germline V gene. Germline trimming cut 2 bases from V and 9 bases from J; bases unmatched to any gene: 6. CDR3 loop: CASSFWTGEFSPLHF. The CDR3 DNA reads as TGTGCCAGCAGCTTTTGGACAGGGGAGTTTTCACCCCTCCACTTT.

Only one count was recorded for this clone. J is TRBJ1-1 and V is TRBV9; D not certain. The germline V and J ends were trimmed by 2 bases and 0 bases, with 11 bases remaining between them. Germline CDR1 reads SGDLS; CDR2 reads YYNGEE. This CDR3 has 15 residues. The CDR3 region has the DNA TGTGCCAGCAGCGTCACCGGTTTAATGAACACTGAAGCTTTCTTT. Translation gives CASSVTGLMNTEAFF.

CDR3 loop: CASGGRSSYNEQFF. DNA of the CDR3: TGTGCCAGTGGTGGGCGTTCTTCCTACAATGAGCAGTTCTTC. The genes are TRBV19 and TRBJ2-1, with no clear D. V shed 8 bases and J shed 1 base, with 12 bases lying between them. Germline CDR1 and CDR2: LNHDA and SQIVND (reference sequence). The CDR3 contains 14 residues. The whole variable domain, filled in from reference TRBV19 and TRBJ2-1, reads DGGITQSPKYLFRKEGQNVTLSCEQNLNHDAMYWYRQDPGQGLRLIYYSQIVNDFQKGDIAEGYSVSREKKESFPLTVTSAQKNPTAFYLCASGGRSSYNEQFFGPGTRLTVL.

The chain has TRBV7-2 and TRBJ2-1, with D possibly matching TRBD1 (5 bases). V was clipped by 2 bases and J by 6 bases, with 14 bases between them. The CDR3 contains 15 residues. Germline CDR1 and CDR2: SGHTA and FQGNSA. This chain's CDR3 is CASSLKGMSPNEQFF. Here the CDR3 DNA reads TGTGCCAGCAGCTTAAAGGGGATGAGCCCCAATGAGCAGTTCTTC.

This clone occurred once. This chain joins TRBV30 and TRBJ1-1; D remains unclear. From germline, CDR1 is GTSNPN and CDR2 SVGIG (reference sequence). Trimming took off 5 bases at V and 3 bases at J, with 13 bases between the two ends. The CDR3 length is 13 residues. The DNA of the CDR3 is TGTGCCTGGGCCCCGCGGGCGGACACTGAAGCTTTCTTT. Amino acid sequence: CAWAPRADTEAFF. Based on the CDR3 plus reference TRBV30 and TRBJ1-1, the full variable domain is SQTIHQWPATLVQPVGSPLSLECTVEGTSNPNLYWYRQAAGRGLQLLFYSVGIGQISSEVPQNLSASRPQDRQFILSSKKLLLSDSGFYLCAWAPRADTEAFFGQGTRLTVV.

The chain uses TRBV5-4 and TRBJ2-7; TRBD1 matches at 7 bases. V shed 4 bases, J shed 5 bases, and the junction held 9 bases outside the gene matches. Germline CDR1 and CDR2: SGHNT and YYREEE (reference sequence). The CDR3 extends over 14 amino acids. The CDR3 nucleotides are TGTGCCAGCAGCGACGAGACAGGGACCAACGAGCAGTACTTC. Translation gives CASSDETGTNEQYF.

This clone was found a few times. The chain combines TRBV27 with TRBJ1-1, with 10 bases that match TRBD1. The CDR3 has 12 residues. V was clipped by 5 bases and J by 9 bases; unmatched bases: 3. The germline V gene encodes CDR1 MNHEY and CDR2 SMNVEV (reference sequence). The CDR3, as DNA: TGTGCCAGCAGTAGACAGGGGGCCAAAGCTTTCTTT. It encodes CASSRQGAKAFF.

In its sample, this clone was seen once. The chain recombines TRBV4-1 with TRBJ2-7; the match to TRBD2 covers 13 bases. The CDR3 covers 15 residues. Germline V gives CDR1 MGHRA, CDR2 YSYEKL. V shed 4 bases and J 5 bases; nucleotides not matched to a gene: 5. CDR3 sequence (DNA): TGCGCCAGCAGCCCCCTGACTAGCGGGAGGAACGAGCAGTACTTC. Encoded protein: CASSPLTSGRNEQYF.

With regard to this clone: Different DNA sequences within this sample yield the same CDR3. J is TRBJ1-3 and V is TRBV5-1; no clear D gene. The length of the CDR3 is 13 residues. The ends were cut back, 0 bases at V and 3 bases at J, with 4 bases in the middle. CDR1 is SGHRS and CDR2 is YFSETQ in the germline V gene. The CDR3 spells CASSLASGNTIYF. In DNA form, the CDR3 reads TGCGCCAGCAGCTTGGCTAGTGGAAACACCATATATTTT.

The chain joins TRBV6-5 to TRBJ1-1; D is possibly TRBD1 (5 bases). The CDR3 totals 13 residues. From germline, CDR1 is MNHEY and CDR2 SVGAGI. Between the trimmed V and J ends, which lost 3 bases and 1 base, there was a span of 6 bases. The chain's CDR3 is CASSYGTNTEAFF. The CDR3 DNA follows: TGTGCCAGCAGTTATGGGACGAACACTGAAGCTTTCTTT.

This clone was counted once. The chain uses TRBV11-2 and TRBJ2-5; unclear D gene. V was shortened by 4 bases and J by 2 bases, with 8 bases between the two germline ends. The CDR3 has 13 amino acids. Per the germline V gene, CDR1 is SGHAT and CDR2 is FQNNGV. This chain's CDR3 is CASSSQRQETQYF. DNA of the CDR3: TGTGCCAGCAGCTCACAAAGACAAGAGACCCAGTACTTC.

This chain links TRBV7-3 with TRBJ2-3, with D possibly TRBD2 on 5 matching bases. V was shortened by 5 bases and J by 3 bases, with 12 bases between the two germline ends. Germline V gene lookup returns CDR1 SGHTA and CDR2 FQGTGA. This CDR3 is 14 amino acids long. CDR3 sequence: CASSPGLATDTQYF. In DNA, the CDR3 is TGTGCCAGCAGCCCCGGGCTAGCAACAGATACGCAGTATTTT.

The chain combines TRBV30 with TRBJ1-1; maybe TRBD1 (6 bases). Per the germline V gene, CDR1 is GTSNPN and CDR2 is SVGIG (reference sequence). The CDR3 runs to 13 residues. The V gene lost 3 bases and the J gene lost 1 base, with 9 bases spanning the gap. The DNA of the CDR3 is TGTGCCTGGAGCAGGGGACAGAACACTGAAGCTTTCTTT. The encoded protein is CAWSRGQNTEAFF.

CDR3 DNA: TGTGCCAGCACTACCGGGGAGACCTACGAGCAGTACTTC. Translated, it gives CASTTGETYEQYF. The chain joins TRBV7-9 to TRBJ2-7; perhaps TRBD2 as D (5 bases). The V gene lost 7 bases and the J gene lost 2 bases, with 12 bases spanning the gap. Germline values: CDR1 SEHNR, CDR2 FQNEAQ (reference sequence). The CDR3 is 13 amino acids.

The gene calls are TRBV29-1 and TRBJ2-3, with TRBD2 matching 7 bases. Per the germline V gene, CDR1 is SQVTM and CDR2 is ANQGSEA. J lost 6 bases, V lost 6 bases, and 12 bases had no gene match. The CDR3 extends over 14 amino acids. CDR3 coding DNA: TGCAGCGTGCTCCCTGGCTGGACTAGTGATACGCAGTATTTT. Residues: CSVLPGWTSDTQYF.

This chain joins TRBV11-2 and TRBJ1-1; no clear D gene. Trimming took 0 bases from V and 4 from J, leaving 6 bases between them. The CDR3 covers 13 residues. Germline assignment: CDR1 SGHAT and CDR2 FQNNGV. Written as DNA, the CDR3 is TGTGCCAGCAGCTTAGATCGGGGCACTGAAGCTTTCTTT. It codes for CASSLDRGTEAFF.

The chain uses TRBV14 and TRBJ1-1; D call uncertain. V was pared by 0 bases and J by 5 bases, with 16 bases between. Germline assignment: CDR1 SGHDN and CDR2 FVKESK. The CDR3 length is 16 residues. CDR3 protein: CASSQERISLRTEAFF. The CDR3 DNA is TGTGCCAGCAGCCAAGAAAGAATCTCTTTGAGGACTGAAGCTTTCTTT.

The CDR3 loop reads CASSSGLTGAKFSSGANVLTF. Here the CDR3 DNA reads TGCGCCAGCAGCTCGGGCCTGACAGGGGCGAAATTCAGCTCTGGGGCCAACGTCCTGACTTTC. The gene calls are TRBV5-1 and TRBJ2-6; TRBD1 aligns across 8 bases. Germline CDR1 is SGHRS and CDR2 is YFSETQ. V lost 3 bases to trimming and J lost 0 bases; unmatched junction nucleotides: 17. This CDR3 comprises 21 residues.

This chain links TRBV28 with TRBJ2-1; D might be TRBD2 (5 bases). In germline, CDR1 is MDHEN, CDR2 SYDVKM. V was shortened by 6 bases and J by 0 bases, with 18 bases between the two germline ends. The CDR3 is 17 residues long. DNA of the CDR3: TGTGCCAGCAGCCCTTCTTCGAGGGCGGCCTCCTACAATGAGCAGTTCTTC. This codes for CASSPSSRAASYNEQFF.